This TCR beta chain stems from a study of blood T cell repertoires in COVID-19. In the original analysis: Researchers report that nucleated cell counts were estimated from reference gene primer amplification. The data were produced by immunoSEQ multiplex PCR, yet TCRdb's version contains in-frame clones alone and is incomplete. That table furnishes V, J and clone size, whereas the DNA furnished D and trimming. Of about 230,000 clones in the sample, roughly 85% were seen once. This TCR was recovered from a man younger than 40 who had recovered from COVID-19. Sequencing was carried out using PBMCs or T cells enriched from blood (not recorded which).

CDR3 region: CASSPLDNPQYF. The CDR3 coding sequence is TGTGCCAGCAGCCCCCTGGACAACCCGCAGTATTTT. The rearrangement joins TRBV3-1 (or the pseudogene TRBV3-2) to TRBJ2-3, with D possibly matching TRBD1 (5 bases). Looked up from germline, CDR1 is LGHDT and CDR2 is YNNKEL (reference sequence). The CDR3 runs to 12 residues. Trimming pared 4 bases from V and 10 bases from J, leaving 12 bases between.